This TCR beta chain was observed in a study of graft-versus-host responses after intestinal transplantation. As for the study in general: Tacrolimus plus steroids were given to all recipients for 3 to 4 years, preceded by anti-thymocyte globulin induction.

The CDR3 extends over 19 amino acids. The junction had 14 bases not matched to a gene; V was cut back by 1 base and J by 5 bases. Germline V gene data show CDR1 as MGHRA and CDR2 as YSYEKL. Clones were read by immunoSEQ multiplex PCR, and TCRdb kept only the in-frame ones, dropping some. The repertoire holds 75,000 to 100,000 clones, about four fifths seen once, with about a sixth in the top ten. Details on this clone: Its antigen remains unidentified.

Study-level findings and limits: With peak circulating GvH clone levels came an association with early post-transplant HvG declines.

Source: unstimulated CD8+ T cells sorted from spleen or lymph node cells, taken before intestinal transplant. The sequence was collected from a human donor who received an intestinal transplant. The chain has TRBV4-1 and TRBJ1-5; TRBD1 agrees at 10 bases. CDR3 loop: CASSQGGLKTGGVYQPQHF. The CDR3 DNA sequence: TGCGCCAGCAGCCAAGGGGGTCTCAAGACAGGGGGCGTTTATCAGCCCCAGCATTTT.